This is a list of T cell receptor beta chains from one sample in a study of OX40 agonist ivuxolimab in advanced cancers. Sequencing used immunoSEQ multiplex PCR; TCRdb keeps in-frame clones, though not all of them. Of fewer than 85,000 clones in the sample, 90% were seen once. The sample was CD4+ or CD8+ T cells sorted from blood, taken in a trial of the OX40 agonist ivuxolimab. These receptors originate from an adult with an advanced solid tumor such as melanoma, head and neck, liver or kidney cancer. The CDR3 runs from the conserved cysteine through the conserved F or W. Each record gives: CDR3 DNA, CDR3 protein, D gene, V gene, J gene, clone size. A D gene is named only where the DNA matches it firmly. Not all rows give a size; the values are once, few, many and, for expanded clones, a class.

CDR3 DNA: TGTGCCAGCAACCCTGGGGGGGCGACGGCCACTAATGAAAAACTGTTTTTT; CDR3 protein: CASNPGGATATNEKLFF; D gene: -; V gene: TRBV5-5; J gene: TRBJ1-4; clone size: few
CDR3 DNA: TGCGCCAGCCGACAGGCCAGCTCCTACAATGAGCAGTTCTTC; CDR3 protein: CASRQASSYNEQFF; D gene: -; V gene: TRBV5-1; J gene: TRBJ2-1; clone size: -
CDR3 DNA: TGTGCCAGCAGCCGGGCCAGGGGAGGACGCACAGATACGCAGTATTTT; CDR3 protein: CASSRARGGRTDTQYF; D gene: -; V gene: TRBV5-6; J gene: TRBJ2-3; clone size: -
CDR3 DNA: TGTGCCAGCTCACCGATAAACAATGAGCAGTTCTTC; CDR3 protein: CASSPINNEQFF; D gene: -; V gene: TRBV18; J gene: TRBJ2-1; clone size: -
CDR3 DNA: TGTGCCAGTAGTACCCATGAAGGAAACACCATATATTTT; CDR3 protein: CASSTHEGNTIYF; D gene: -; V gene: TRBV19; J gene: TRBJ1-3; clone size: -
CDR3 DNA: TGTGCCAGCAGCCAAGATAGGGCTGCGGGCACTGAAGCTTTCTTT; CDR3 protein: CASSQDRAAGTEAFF; D gene: -; V gene: TRBV4-2; J gene: TRBJ1-1; clone size: -
CDR3 DNA: TGTGCCAGCTCACCAACTGGGACCAATCAGCCCCAGCATTTT; CDR3 protein: CASSPTGTNQPQHF; D gene: -; V gene: TRBV18; J gene: TRBJ1-5; clone size: -
CDR3 DNA: TGTGCCAGCAGCTTGGGACAGGGGGCTGCTGAAAAACTGTTTTTT; CDR3 protein: CASSLGQGAAEKLFF; D gene: TRBD1; V gene: TRBV5-6; J gene: TRBJ1-4; clone size: -
CDR3 DNA: TGCGCCAGCAGTGAGGCCAGGGGGACCTACGAGCAGTACTTC; CDR3 protein: CASSEARGTYEQYF; D gene: TRBD1; V gene: TRBV10-1; J gene: TRBJ2-7; clone size: -
CDR3 DNA: TGTGCCAGCAGCTCCCCGGCGGGGGCTAACTATGGCTACACCTTC; CDR3 protein: CASSSPAGANYGYTF; D gene: -; V gene: TRBV5-4; J gene: TRBJ1-2; clone size: -
CDR3 DNA: TGTGCCAGCAGCGTAGTAGGGACTAGCGGGAGTGGTACGCAGTATTTT; CDR3 protein: CASSVVGTSGSGTQYF; D gene: TRBD2; V gene: TRBV9; J gene: TRBJ2-3; clone size: -
CDR3 DNA: TGTGCCAGCAGCTTAGCCGCGAACACTGAAGCTTTCTTT; CDR3 protein: CASSLAANTEAFF; D gene: -; V gene: TRBV11-3; J gene: TRBJ1-1; clone size: -
CDR3 DNA: TGTGCCAGCAGTGATCAGGGGACGGGTGCTTTCTTT; CDR3 protein: CASSDQGTGAFF; D gene: -; V gene: TRBV2; J gene: TRBJ1-1; clone size: -
CDR3 DNA: TGCGCCAGCAGTTCAGTCTCTGGAAACACCATATATTTT; CDR3 protein: CASSSVSGNTIYF; D gene: -; V gene: TRBV10-1; J gene: TRBJ1-3; clone size: -
CDR3 DNA: TGCGCCAGCAGCGGATTCACTAGCGGACTAGCCAAAAACATTCAGTACTTC; CDR3 protein: CASSGFTSGLAKNIQYF; D gene: TRBD2; V gene: TRBV5-1; J gene: TRBJ2-4; clone size: -
CDR3 DNA: TGTGCCAGCAGGGAAAACCTTGGGGAGACCCAGTACTTC; CDR3 protein: CASRENLGETQYF; D gene: -; V gene: TRBV2; J gene: TRBJ2-5; clone size: -
CDR3 DNA: TGTGCCACCAGCCCTGGGGAGGGTCGGCAGCCCCAGCATTTT; CDR3 protein: CATSPGEGRQPQHF; D gene: -; V gene: TRBV15; J gene: TRBJ1-5; clone size: -
CDR3 DNA: TGTGCCAGCTCACAAAGACAGGGACAGGGGACCTACGAGCAGTACTTC; CDR3 protein: CASSQRQGQGTYEQYF; D gene: TRBD1; V gene: TRBV18; J gene: TRBJ2-7; clone size: -
CDR3 DNA: TGCGCCAGCAGCTTGCGGGGGACAGGGGGCGGCTGGGACACTGAAGCTTTCTTT; CDR3 protein: CASSLRGTGGGWDTEAFF; D gene: TRBD1; V gene: TRBV5-1; J gene: TRBJ1-1; clone size: -
CDR3 DNA: TGTGCCAGCAGTGAGGGGAGACAGAGCTGGGAGACCCAGTACTTC; CDR3 protein: CASSEGRQSWETQYF; D gene: -; V gene: TRBV6-1; J gene: TRBJ2-5; clone size: once
CDR3 DNA: TGTGCCAGCAGTGAAATCGGGGGCGCGGACGGGGAGCTGTTTTTT; CDR3 protein: CASSEIGGADGELFF; D gene: -; V gene: TRBV2; J gene: TRBJ2-2; clone size: -
CDR3 DNA: TGTGCCAGCAGAACCGGGACTAGCGGGGACAATGAGCAGTTCTTC; CDR3 protein: CASRTGTSGDNEQFF; D gene: TRBD2; V gene: TRBV6-5; J gene: TRBJ2-1; clone size: -
CDR3 DNA: TGTGCCAGCAGCTTAAATATGGTGACGGCCGAGCAGTACTTC; CDR3 protein: CASSLNMVTAEQYF; D gene: -; V gene: TRBV7-3; J gene: TRBJ2-7; clone size: -
CDR3 DNA: TGCGCCAGCAGCTTAACGACACCGACCGGGGAGCTGTTTTTT; CDR3 protein: CASSLTTPTGELFF; D gene: -; V gene: TRBV5-1; J gene: TRBJ2-2; clone size: -
CDR3 DNA: TGTGCCAGCAGCCATAACTCTGAAAAACTGTTTTTT; CDR3 protein: CASSHNSEKLFF; D gene: -; V gene: TRBV14; J gene: TRBJ1-4; clone size: -
CDR3 DNA: TGTGCCAGCAAGGTACAGGGAGCCTCCTACAATGAGCAGTTCTTC; CDR3 protein: CASKVQGASYNEQFF; D gene: -; V gene: TRBV6-5; J gene: TRBJ2-1; clone size: -
CDR3 DNA: TGTGCCAGCAGTGAAGACTCCGGGGCTGACCAGCCCCAGCATTTT; CDR3 protein: CASSEDSGADQPQHF; D gene: -; V gene: TRBV2; J gene: TRBJ1-5; clone size: -
CDR3 DNA: TGTGCCAGTCGGAGGAGATCCTACAATGAGCAGTTCTTC; CDR3 protein: CASRRRSYNEQFF; D gene: -; V gene: TRBV28; J gene: TRBJ2-1; clone size: -
CDR3 DNA: TGTGCCAGCAGGGAGGGGGTTCCAGGTGAAAGTTCGAACACCGGGGAGCTGTTTTTT; CDR3 protein: CASREGVPGESSNTGELFF; D gene: -; V gene: TRBV9; J gene: TRBJ2-2; clone size: -
CDR3 DNA: TGTGCCAGCAGTTTCCTAGCGGGGGGGCCCTCGGAGACCCAGTACTTC; CDR3 protein: CASSFLAGGPSETQYF; D gene: TRBD2; V gene: TRBV28; J gene: TRBJ2-5; clone size: -
CDR3 DNA: TGTGCCAGCAGTGAAAATTTAGGGACAGAGAACACTGAAGCTTTCTTT; CDR3 protein: CASSENLGTENTEAFF; D gene: TRBD1; V gene: TRBV6-1; J gene: TRBJ1-1; clone size: -
CDR3 DNA: TGTGCCAGCAACGTATATCCTCGGGACGAGCAGTACTTC; CDR3 protein: CASNVYPRDEQYF; D gene: -; V gene: TRBV6-1; J gene: TRBJ2-7; clone size: -
CDR3 DNA: TGCGCCAGCAGCTTGGGTGGGATACCCGATGGCAATGAGCAGTTCTTC; CDR3 protein: CASSLGGIPDGNEQFF; D gene: -; V gene: TRBV5-1; J gene: TRBJ2-1; clone size: -
CDR3 DNA: TGTGCCAGCAGCCCGCCTGGGGTCTGGGATAATTCACCCCTCCACTTT; CDR3 protein: CASSPPGVWDNSPLHF; D gene: -; V gene: TRBV7-9; J gene: TRBJ1-6; clone size: few
CDR3 DNA: TGCGCCAGCAGCGCCCGGACAGGGGAAAATTCACCCCTCCACTTT; CDR3 protein: CASSARTGENSPLHF; D gene: TRBD1; V gene: TRBV5-1; J gene: TRBJ1-6; clone size: once
CDR3 DNA: TGTGCCAGCAGCTTAGGAGGGGGACAGCGGGAGCACAATGAGCAGTTCTTC; CDR3 protein: CASSLGGGQREHNEQFF; D gene: -; V gene: TRBV7-9; J gene: TRBJ2-1; clone size: -
CDR3 DNA: TGTGCCAGTAGTCCCCTCGGACAGCTTGCAACTAATGAAAAACTGTTTTTT; CDR3 protein: CASSPLGQLATNEKLFF; D gene: -; V gene: TRBV19; J gene: TRBJ1-4; clone size: -